Listed below are T cell receptor beta chains from one sample, sequenced in a study of shared T cell receptors in the human thymus. Repertoires were generated with immunoSEQ multiplex PCR, while TCRdb's copy carries only in-frame clones and drops some. The table lists roughly 550,000 clones, 70% to 80% of them singletons. This same sample was also taken into another study, of human thymus T cells.

Sequenced sample: thymocytes. The receptors were gathered from a boy in the first two years of life with a congenital heart defect. CDR3s include the opening cysteine and the closing phenylalanine or tryptophan. D genes are given only for firm matches. Part of the rows lack a size; the others show once, few, many or a class for expanded clones.

d_call clone_size j_call v_call cdr3_aa cdr3_nt
TRBD2 - TRBJ2-7 TRBV2 CASLGGKFYEQYF TGTGCCAGCCTGGGAGGGAAATTCTACGAGCAGTACTTC
- - TRBJ1-3 TRBV30 CAWSPGLRTGNTIYF TGTGCCTGGAGTCCCGGGTTGCGCACTGGAAACACCATATATTTT
- few TRBJ1-1 TRBV5-4 CASSPGGGFRNTEAFF TGTGCCAGCAGCCCGGGAGGAGGTTTTCGAAACACTGAAGCTTTCTTT
TRBD2 - TRBJ2-1 TRBV7-7 CASSLEERGPREQFF TGTGCTAGCAGCTTAGAGGAGCGGGGCCCCAGGGAGCAGTTCTTC
TRBD2 - TRBJ2-2 TRBV10-2 CASSDLWGEGNTGELFF TGCGCCAGCAGTGATTTGTGGGGGGAGGGAAACACCGGGGAGCTGTTTTTT
TRBD2 few TRBJ2-7 TRBV7-2 CASSGGLAGEEQYF TGTGCCAGCAGCGGGGGACTAGCAGGGGAAGAGCAGTACTTC
- - TRBJ1-4 TRBV11-2 CASSSQGLGPTNEKLFF TGTGCCAGCAGCTCTCAGGGTCTGGGGCCAACTAATGAAAAACTGTTTTTT
- few TRBJ2-3 TRBV7-2 CASSLWPIGDTQYF TGTGCCAGCAGCTTATGGCCAATCGGGGATACGCAGTATTTT
- - TRBJ2-2 TRBV7-4 CASTPNGSGELFF TGTGCCAGCACACCCAATGGCTCCGGGGAGCTGTTTTTT
- - TRBJ1-4 TRBV27 CASTNRSPNEKLFF TGTGCCAGCACCAACAGGTCGCCTAATGAAAAACTGTTTTTT
- once TRBJ1-1 TRBV6-7 CANRGQKDWNTEAFF TGTGCCAACCGTGGACAGAAGGATTGGAACACTGAAGCTTTCTTT
- - TRBJ1-1 TRBV29-1 CSVEVPQNQAYEAFF TGCAGCGTTGAAGTACCCCAGAACCAGGCTTATGAAGCTTTCTTT
- - TRBJ2-7 TRBV11-3 CASSSRSRTYEQYF TGTGCCAGCAGTTCGCGCTCCCGAACCTACGAGCAGTACTTC
TRBD2 - TRBJ2-3 TRBV30 CAWSALAGASTDTQYF TGTGCCTGGAGCGCACTAGCGGGGGCTAGCACAGATACGCAGTATTTT
TRBD1 - TRBJ2-2 TRBV28 CASSLAGTGIAGELFF TGTGCCAGCAGTTTAGCCGGGACAGGGATCGCCGGGGAGCTGTTTTTT
TRBD1 - TRBJ1-2 TRBV28 CASSFTGDWSYGYTF TGTGCCAGCAGTTTTACAGGGGACTGGAGCTATGGCTACACCTTC
TRBD2 - TRBJ2-2 TRBV29-1 CSVRGLAGYTGELFF TGCAGCGTTAGAGGACTAGCGGGGTACACCGGGGAGCTGTTTTTT
TRBD2 once TRBJ2-2 TRBV19 CASSDPTSGRGNTGELFF TGTGCCAGTAGCGATCCGACTAGCGGGAGGGGGAACACCGGGGAGCTGTTTTTT
- - TRBJ2-3 TRBV27 CASWTESTDTQYF TGTGCCAGCTGGACAGAGAGCACAGATACGCAGTATTTT
TRBD1 - TRBJ2-7 TRBV5-1 CASSLFGQAFSEQYF TGCGCCAGCAGCTTGTTTGGACAGGCCTTCTCCGAGCAGTACTTC
- - TRBJ2-2 TRBV5-6 CASSLTSKNTGELFF TGTGCCAGCAGCTTGACGAGCAAGAACACCGGGGAGCTGTTTTTT
- once TRBJ1-1 TRBV28 CASTIGGARTEAFF TGTGCCAGCACCATAGGGGGGGCGCGGACTGAAGCTTTCTTT
TRBD2 - TRBJ2-1 TRBV5-4 CASSLIAGGLGEQFF TGTGCCAGCAGCTTGATAGCGGGAGGGCTAGGTGAGCAGTTCTTC
TRBD1 - TRBJ1-2 TRBV7-9 CASSLRQGVNYGYTF TGTGCCAGCAGCCTTAGACAGGGGGTTAACTATGGCTACACCTTC
TRBD1 - TRBJ2-1 TRBV7-9 CASSLGQGFYNEQFF TGTGCCAGCAGCCTTGGACAGGGTTTCTACAATGAGCAGTTCTTC
TRBD2 - TRBJ2-5 TRBV7-2 CASSLTGGPETQYF TGTGCCAGCAGCTTGACGGGAGGGCCGGAGACCCAGTACTTC
- - TRBJ2-7 TRBV25-1 CASSGGQYLSYEQYF TGTGCCAGCAGTGGAGGACAGTATCTCTCCTACGAGCAGTACTTC
TRBD2 - TRBJ2-7 TRBV5-6 CASSLGGGRPIRRSYEQYF TGTGCCAGCAGCTTGGGCGGCGGGAGGCCCATAAGACGCTCCTACGAGCAGTACTTC
- - TRBJ2-2 TRBV9 CANSIYTGELFF TGTGCCAACAGCATATACACCGGGGAGCTGTTTTTT
TRBD2 - TRBJ2-7 TRBV2 CASSRLAGASSYEQYF TGTGCCAGCAGTCGGCTAGCGGGAGCTAGCTCCTACGAGCAGTACTTC
TRBD2 few TRBJ2-3 TRBV4-2 CASSQESGTSGIVDTQYF TGTGCCAGCAGCCAAGAAAGCGGGACTAGCGGGATTGTAGATACGCAGTATTTT